Below, one TCR beta chain is given with its context. Its matching antigen is unknown. This sample is part of a study of T-cell reconstitution after alpha-beta-depleted transplantation in children. Notes on the study in general: At around two months after transplant, the alpha-beta T cells were reportedly derived from several hundred expanded clones that came from non-depleted graft cells. T-cell numbers and diversity one year post-transplant derived largely from freshly generated T cells. Where some patients showed high TCRbeta diversity at day 60, it came from recipient T cells and thymic progenitors that had survived.

The CDR3 has 15 residues. Germline trimming cut 3 bases from V and 8 bases from J; bases unmatched to any gene: 9. Germline assignment: CDR1 LNHDA and CDR2 SQIVND (reference sequence). A library of TCRbeta sequences, prepared with unique molecular identifiers, was generated. TCRdb called the PCR reads again in MiXCR, with one record for every CDR3 protein. Among about 300,000 distinct CDR3 sequences listed, about 9.5% were seen once. The clonotype originates from a boy less than two years old with acute myeloid leukemia, due to receive a stem cell transplant. The chain joins TRBV19 to TRBJ2-1, with 8 nucleotides matching TRBD2. The sample was PBMCs, taken before TCRalphabeta/CD19-depleted stem cell transplant. The CDR3 coding sequence is TGTGCCAGTAGTATGCGTAGCGGGAAGGGCGATGAGCAGTTCTTC. The encoded protein is CASSMRSGKGDEQFF.